These 24 T cell receptor beta chains were all obtained from the same sample, sequenced in a study of vaccination effects on CD4 cells after COVID-19. Repertoires were generated with immunoSEQ multiplex PCR, while TCRdb's copy carries only in-frame clones and drops some. Of around 40,000 clones listed, 72% are singletons. These receptors' antigens are unknown. Cells that had been cultured for less than 13 days were the source of isolated CD4+ T cells. As their vaccination, participants received two doses of either BNT162b2 or mRNA-1273. The material sequenced was CD4+ T cells from PBMCs cultured without peptide, taken after COVID-19 vaccination. The receptors shown here come from a human donor who received a COVID-19 vaccine.

This sequence joins TRBV10-3 and TRBJ1-2; D unclear. Germline-derived CDR1 and CDR2 are ENHRY and SYGVKD. V was shortened by 9 bases and J by 6 bases, with 17 bases between the two germline ends. The CDR3 totals 13 residues. The CDR3 DNA sequence: TGTGCCATTCGACGGGCTGGATTGGATGGCTACACCTTC. Its translation: CAIRRAGLDGYTF.

The chain carries TRBV4-1 and TRBJ2-3; D is possibly TRBD1 (6 bases). The germline gives CDR1 MGHRA, CDR2 YSYEKL. V lost 0 bases and J lost 2, with 12 bases in between. The length of the CDR3 is 16 residues. The CDR3 protein is CASSQDFGGVTDTQYF. The CDR3, as DNA: TGCGCCAGCAGCCAAGATTTTGGGGGCGTCACAGATACGCAGTATTTT.

The chain has TRBV21-1 and TRBJ2-1; the table assigns TRBD2, which was not confirmed against the DNA. TRBV21-1 is assigned pseudogene status. The CDR3 runs 18 residues. The CDR3 DNA sequence: TGTGCCAGCAGCAAAAGGGGCTGGGCGGGGGGGCGTTACAATGAGCAGTTCTTC. It yields the protein CASSKRGWAGGRYNEQFF.

A few counts support this clone. V gene TRBV9 combines with J gene TRBJ2-1; D could derive from TRBD1 or TRBD2 (5 bases each). Germline lookup yields CDR1 SGDLS and CDR2 YYNGEE. The CDR3 spans 14 residues. The V end was cut by 3 bases, the J end by 5 bases, with 12 bases between. Written as DNA, the CDR3 is TGTGCCAGCAGCGAAACAGGACTGCACAATGAGCAGTTCTTC. It is translated as CASSETGLHNEQFF.

This chain uses TRBV3-1 (or the pseudogene TRBV3-2) with TRBJ2-7; the D gene is possibly TRBD2 (5 bases). This CDR3 is built from 13 residues. Per the germline V gene, CDR1 is LGHDT and CDR2 is YNNKEL (reference sequence). V lost 4 bases and J 7 bases, leaving 14 bases between the germline ends. The CDR3 is CASSPGPPGEQYF. CDR3 coding DNA: TGTGCCAGCAGCCCCGGTCCCCCGGGGGAGCAGTACTTC.

This clone was counted a single time. The chain has TRBV14 and TRBJ2-1; D call uncertain. The ends were cut back, 5 bases at V and 5 bases at J, with 4 bases in the middle. Germline V CDR1 and CDR2: SGHDN, FVKESK. CDR3 length equals 11 residues. As DNA, the CDR3 is TGTGCCAGCAGCTTAAACAATGAGCAGTTCTTC. Translation gives CASSLNNEQFF.

The chain uses TRBV4-1 and TRBJ2-1; D may correspond to TRBD1 or TRBD2 (5 bases each). The V gene lost 3 bases and the J gene lost 3 bases, with 15 bases spanning the gap. CDR3 length: 16 residues. CDR1 is MGHRA and CDR2 is YSYEKL in the germline V gene. The CDR3 loop reads CASSQPGTRVYNEQFF. The CDR3 DNA is TGCGCCAGCAGCCAGCCCGGGACGAGAGTCTACAATGAGCAGTTCTTC.

This CDR3 is CASSQYTSGNQETQYF. CDR3 in DNA: TGTGCCAGCAGCCAGTACACTAGCGGGAACCAAGAGACCCAGTACTTC. This chain uses TRBV3-1 (or the pseudogene TRBV3-2) with TRBJ2-5, with 10 bases matching TRBD2. The CDR3 loop spans 16 amino acids. CDR1 LGHDT and CDR2 YNNKEL come from the germline V gene (reference sequence). The V segment lost 3 bases and the J segment 0 bases; nucleotides outside the gene matches: 4.

The CDR3 region has the DNA TGTGCCAGCAGCCGACGGGACAGGGGTGGCGGGGGGTCGTTCAATGAGCAGTTCTTC. Encoded protein: CASSRRDRGGGGSFNEQFF. The chain joins TRBV7-9 to TRBJ2-1; 10 nucleotides match TRBD1. Germline lookup yields CDR1 SEHNR and CDR2 FQNEAQ (reference sequence). The ends lost 5 bases at V and 6 bases at J; junction bases unmatched: 19. The CDR3 spans 19 residues.

This sequence joins TRBV6-1 and TRBJ1-1; tentatively, D is TRBD1 (6 bases). V lost 3 bases and J lost 6, with 11 bases in between. Germline assignment: CDR1 MNHNS and CDR2 SASEGT. The CDR3 contains 13 residues. CDR3 region: CASSEDRQAEAFF. CDR3 sequence (DNA): TGTGCCAGCAGTGAGGACCGACAGGCTGAAGCTTTCTTT.

The chain has TRBV6-6 and TRBJ1-1; D is ambiguous. This CDR3 has 12 amino acids. The germline V and J ends were trimmed by 4 bases and 0 bases, with 3 bases remaining between them. Germline CDR1 reads MNHNY; CDR2 reads SVGAGI (reference sequence). The CDR3 DNA is TGTGCCAGCAGTTCCATGAACACTGAAGCTTTCTTT. This sequence encodes CASSSMNTEAFF.

This chain joins TRBV19 and TRBJ1-2; 7 positions agree with TRBD1. CDR3 size: 14 residues. Trimming at V came to 7 bases and at J to 7 bases, leaving 12 bases not matched to a gene. Per germline, CDR1 LNHDA and CDR2 SQIVND (reference sequence). Written as DNA, the CDR3 is TGTGCCAGTACCCGAGGGGGCGCGGGGGGTGGCTACACCTTC. It yields the protein CASTRGGAGGGYTF.

This chain uses TRBV18 with TRBJ1-5, with D maybe TRBD1 (5 bases). The CDR3 has 17 amino acids. V was shortened by 6 bases and J by 2 bases, with 20 bases between the two germline ends. Germline CDR1 is KGHSH and CDR2 is LQKENI. Here the CDR3 reads CASSLDSPGVGNQPQHF. CDR3 DNA sequence: TGTGCCAGCTCCCTCGACAGCCCTGGAGTGGGCAATCAGCCCCAGCATTTT.

V is TRBV3-1 (or the pseudogene TRBV3-2) and J is TRBJ2-7; 11 bases agree with TRBD2. J gave up 9 bases and V 2 bases, and 9 bases lay outside the gene matches. The CDR3 is made up of 15 amino acids. The germline gives CDR1 LGHDT, CDR2 YNNKEL (reference sequence). CDR3 loop: CASSQSTSGGAVQYF. DNA for the CDR3: TGTGCCAGCAGCCAAAGCACTAGCGGGGGAGCGGTGCAGTACTTC.

A single count supports this clone. V is TRBV6-5 and J is TRBJ2-3; TRBD2 might be the D (5 bases). Looked up from germline, CDR1 is MNHEY and CDR2 is SVGAGI. The CDR3 sequence is 12 residues long. Trimming pared 9 bases from V and 2 bases from J, leaving 9 bases between. CDR3 residues: CASTSPTDTQYF. The CDR3 nucleotides are TGTGCCAGTACTAGTCCCACAGATACGCAGTATTTT.

This clone has only a few counts. The CDR3 sequence: CASSQGGAGGSGGYTF. DNA of the CDR3: TGCGCCAGCAGCCAAGGTGGGGCAGGGGGCTCGGGTGGCTACACCTTC. The chain carries TRBV4-1 and TRBJ1-2, with 8 nucleotides matching TRBD1. Looked up from germline, CDR1 is MGHRA and CDR2 is YSYEKL. The junction had 11 bases not matched to a gene; V was cut back by 1 base and J by 7 bases. CDR3 size: 16 residues.

V usage is TRBV30 and J usage is TRBJ2-5; 7 bases line up with TRBD1. J lost 5 bases, V lost 4 bases, and 13 bases had no gene match. Per the germline V gene, CDR1 is GTSNPN and CDR2 is SVGIG (reference sequence). The length of the CDR3 is 15 residues. Here the CDR3 reads CAWTASAGGLETQYF. The CDR3 nucleotides are TGTGCCTGGACCGCCTCGGCAGGGGGTTTGGAGACCCAGTACTTC.

The CDR3 nucleotides read TGTGCCAGCAAACTACAAGGACAGGGTGCTCAGCCCCAGCATTTT. Protein: CASKLQGQGAQPQHF. V gene TRBV6-5 combines with J gene TRBJ1-5; TRBD1 aligns across 8 bases. This CDR3 region has 15 residues. The germline CDR1 and CDR2 sequences are MNHEY and SVGAGI. The V and J ends lost 7 bases and 6 bases, in that order; junction bases with no gene match: 11.

This chain links TRBV7-2 with TRBJ2-7; 8 nucleotides agree with TRBD2. With V trimmed by 5 bases and J by 4 bases, 10 bases remained unmatched. CDR1 is SGHTA and CDR2 is FQGNSA in the germline V gene. The CDR3 extends over 15 amino acids. The CDR3 region is CASSRYSGTDYEQYF. The CDR3 DNA reads TGTGCCAGCAGCCGGTATAGCGGGACGGATTACGAGCAGTACTTC.

This clone was detected only a few times. The chain combines TRBV24-1 with TRBJ2-1, with 8 positions matching TRBD1. V was clipped by 4 bases and J by 9 bases; unmatched bases: 4. Germline CDR1 KGHDR, CDR2 SFDVKD. The length of the CDR3 is 13 residues. The CDR3 protein is CATSDWTGLEQFF. For the CDR3, the DNA is TGTGCCACCAGTGACTGGACAGGGCTTGAGCAGTTCTTC.

This chain connects TRBV7-9 to TRBJ1-4; D unresolved. Germline CDR1 is SEHNR and CDR2 is FQNEAQ (reference sequence). CDR3 length: 12 residues. Trimming cost V 6 bases and J 5 bases, with 7 bases left between them. The CDR3 sequence: CASRGPNEKLFF. CDR3 bases: TGTGCCAGCAGGGGCCCAAATGAAAAACTGTTTTTT.

This clone was recorded only once. The V call is TRBV5-1, the J call TRBJ1-1, with D perhaps TRBD1 (5 bases). Germline V lookup: CDR1 SGHRS, CDR2 YFSETQ. The CDR3 totals 15 residues. Trimming removed 2 bases at V and 0 bases at J, with 11 bases between. The CDR3 loop reads CASSFTGHVNTEAFF. In DNA, the CDR3 is TGCGCCAGCAGCTTTACCGGACACGTGAACACTGAAGCTTTCTTT. The full variable domain, completed using reference TRBV5-1 and TRBJ1-1, is KAGVTQTPRYLIKTRGQQVTLSCSPISGHRSVSWYQQTPGQGLQFLFEYFSETQRNKGNFPGRFSGRQFSNSRSEMNVSTLELGDSALYLCASSFTGHVNTEAFFGQGTRLTVV.

This chain links TRBV13 with TRBJ1-6; D remains unclear. V gave up 0 bases and J gave up 5 bases, with 11 bases separating them. CDR1 PRHDT and CDR2 FYEKMQ come from the germline V gene (reference sequence). This CDR3 is 16 amino acids long. The DNA for the CDR3 is TGTGCCAGCAGCTTAGGACCGCGGATAGATAATTCACCCCTCCACTTT. Protein sequence: CASSLGPRIDNSPLHF.

The J gene is TRBJ2-2, the V gene TRBV29-1; 10 bases are a match to TRBD1. The length of the CDR3 is 13 residues. Germline V CDR1 and CDR2: SQVTM, ANQGSEA. Trimming removed 7 bases from V and 5 bases from J; junction bases left unmatched: 4. CDR3 in DNA: TGCAGCGGGCGGACAGGGGGAACCGGGGAGCTGTTTTTT. Translating it yields CSGRTGGTGELFF.